This TCR beta chain was obtained from a study of metastatic and nonmetastatic thyroid tumors. TCRdb reanalyzed the PCR reads with MiXCR. The sample comprises roughly 23,000 clones, approximately 22% of which are singletons, and 71% rests with the top ten. The CDR3 consists of 15 residues. Trimming removed 3 bases at V and 0 bases at J, with 9 bases between. CDR1 is MDHEN and CDR2 is SYDVKM in the germline V gene. Thyroid surgery had not been preceded by any treatment in any patient. This clone was counted only a few times. The antigen is unknown. Study conclusions and caveats: The reported finding was significantly higher TCR beta diversity in malignant thyroid tumors relative to benign nodules, in blood and tumor.

The chain employs TRBV28 and TRBJ2-1, with a tentative D call TRBD1 (5 bases). Specimen: blood. This receptor was obtained from a male donor with papillary thyroid cancer or a benign thyroid nodule (not recorded which). Some clones in this sample may be carry-over from other donors' samples. CDR3 region: CASSFDSSSYNEQFF. In nucleotides, the CDR3 is TGTGCCAGCAGTTTTGACAGCAGCTCCTACAATGAGCAGTTCTTC.